The 8 T cell receptor beta chains presented below share a single source sample, sequenced in a study of blood T cell repertoires in COVID-19. The method was immunoSEQ multiplex PCR; TCRdb's version includes in-frame clones alone and lacks a portion of them. The sample carries fewer than 250,000 clones, about nine tenths recorded once. The source material was PBMCs or T cells enriched from blood (not recorded which). These receptors were collected from a woman between 25 and 40 years old with acute COVID-19.

The chain employs TRBV5-1 and TRBJ1-3, with D hard to call. This CDR3 has 15 residues. Trimming pared 0 bases from V and 2 bases from J, leaving 9 bases between. Germline V gives CDR1 SGHRS, CDR2 YFSETQ. The CDR3 protein is CASSLGPGTGNTIYF. In DNA form, the CDR3 reads TGCGCCAGCAGCTTGGGACCGGGTACTGGAAACACCATATATTTT.

J is TRBJ2-1 and V is TRBV6-6; TRBD1 matches at 9 bases. The germline CDR1 and CDR2 sequences are MNHNY and SVGAGI (reference sequence). This CDR3 has 15 amino acids. The junction had 9 bases not matched to a gene; V was cut back by 6 bases and J by 6 bases. CDR3 loop: CASSAHRDRVNEQFF. DNA for the CDR3: TGTGCCAGCAGCGCCCACCGGGACAGGGTCAATGAGCAGTTCTTC.

The gene calls are TRBV19 and TRBJ1-1, with D possibly TRBD1 on 6 matching bases. The CDR3 extends over 12 amino acids. The V end was cut by 3 bases, the J end by 11 bases, with 13 bases between. Germline CDR1 LNHDA, CDR2 SQIVND (reference sequence). CDR3 amino acids: CASSMQQGWAFF. The CDR3 DNA reads TGTGCCAGTAGTATGCAACAGGGCTGGGCTTTCTTT.

This chain links TRBV9 with TRBJ2-3, with D perhaps matching TRBD2 (6 bases). The CDR3 is made up of 15 amino acids. Germline V gene lookup returns CDR1 SGDLS and CDR2 YYNGEE. With 0 bases removed from V and 5 bases from J, the gap between germline ends came to 13 bases. The CDR3: CASSVAGLAIDTQYF. In DNA, the CDR3 is TGTGCCAGCAGCGTAGCGGGGCTAGCGATAGATACGCAGTATTTT. The complete variable domain, with remaining parts taken from reference TRBV9 and TRBJ2-3, reads DSGVTQTPKHLITATGQRVTLRCSPRSGDLSVYWYQQSLDQGLQFLIQYYNGEERAKGNILERFSAQQFPDLHSELNLSSLELGDSALYFCASSVAGLAIDTQYFGPGTRLTVL.

The V gene is TRBV6-1, the J gene TRBJ1-3; D is possibly TRBD1 (6 bases). This CDR3 comprises 15 residues. Germline-derived CDR1 and CDR2 are MNHNS and SASEGT. Trimming left V 0 bases short and J 4 bases short, with 10 bases between. The CDR3 DNA reads as TGTGCCAGCAGTGAAGCGCCAACAGGGGGAAACACCATATATTTT. Translating it yields CASSEAPTGGNTIYF.

The V and J genes are TRBV6-5 and TRBJ1-2; TRBD1 might be the D (5 bases). The CDR3 contains 15 residues. Germline V gene sequence: CDR1 MNHEY, CDR2 SVGAGI. V was clipped by 6 bases and J by 1 base, with 15 bases between them. CDR3 nucleotide sequence: TGTGCCAGCAGCCTACTCGGGGGAAGTAACTATGGCTACACCTTC. The encoded protein is CASSLLGGSNYGYTF.

This chain links TRBV23-1 with TRBJ1-5; D uncertain. TRBV23-1 is sorted into the ORF group, with uncertain function. V was pared by 7 bases and J by 7 bases, with 20 bases between. The CDR3 loop spans 15 amino acids. CDR3 sequence reads: CASNSEFSLNQPQHF. The CDR3 region has the DNA TGCGCCAGCAATTCCGAGTTTTCGTTGAACCAGCCCCAGCATTTT.

This clone appeared a few times. The chain joins TRBV18 to TRBJ1-4, with no clear D. This CDR3 spans 15 amino acids. The V gene's germline CDR1 is KGHSH and CDR2 LQKENI. The germline V and J ends were trimmed by 1 base and 6 bases, with 12 bases remaining between them. The CDR3 region has the DNA TGTGCCAGCTCACCACTGCGGGAAACAGATGAAAAACTGTTTTTT. Its protein is CASSPLRETDEKLFF.